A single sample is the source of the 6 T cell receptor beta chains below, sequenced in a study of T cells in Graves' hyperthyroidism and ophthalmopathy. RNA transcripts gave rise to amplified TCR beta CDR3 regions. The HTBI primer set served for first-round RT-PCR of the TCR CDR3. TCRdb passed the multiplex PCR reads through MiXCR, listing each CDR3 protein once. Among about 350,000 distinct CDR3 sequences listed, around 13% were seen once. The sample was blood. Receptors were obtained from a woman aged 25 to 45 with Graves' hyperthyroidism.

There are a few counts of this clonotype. This chain's CDR3 is CASSPLAGSEETQYF. CDR3 nucleotides: TGCGCCAGCAGCCCCCTAGCGGGATCTGAGGAGACCCAGTACTTC. The genes are TRBV4-3 and TRBJ2-5; 9 nucleotides align to TRBD2. The V gene end was trimmed by 4 bases and the J gene end by 5 bases; junction bases not matched to a gene: 8. Looked up from germline, CDR1 is LGHNA and CDR2 is YSLEER. This CDR3 comprises 15 residues.

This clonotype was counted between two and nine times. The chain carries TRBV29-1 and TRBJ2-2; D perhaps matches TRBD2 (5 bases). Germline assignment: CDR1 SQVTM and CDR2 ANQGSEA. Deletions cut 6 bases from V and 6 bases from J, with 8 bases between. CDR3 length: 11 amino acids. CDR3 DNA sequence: TGCAGCGTGAGGGATCCCGGGGAGCTGTTTTTT. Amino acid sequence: CSVRDPGELFF.

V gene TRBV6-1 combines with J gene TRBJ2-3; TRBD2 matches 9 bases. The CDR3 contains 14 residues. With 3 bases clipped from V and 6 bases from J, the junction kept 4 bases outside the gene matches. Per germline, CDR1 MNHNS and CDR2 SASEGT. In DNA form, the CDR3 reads TGTGCCAGCAGTGAGCAGCGGGAGGCGGATACGCAGTATTTT. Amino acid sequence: CASSEQREADTQYF.

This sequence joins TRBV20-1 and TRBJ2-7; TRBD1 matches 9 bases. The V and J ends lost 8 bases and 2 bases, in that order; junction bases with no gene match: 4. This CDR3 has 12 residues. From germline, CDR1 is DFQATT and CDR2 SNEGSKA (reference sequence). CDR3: CSTGTGTYEQYF. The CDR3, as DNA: TGCAGTACCGGGACAGGGACCTACGAGCAGTACTTC.

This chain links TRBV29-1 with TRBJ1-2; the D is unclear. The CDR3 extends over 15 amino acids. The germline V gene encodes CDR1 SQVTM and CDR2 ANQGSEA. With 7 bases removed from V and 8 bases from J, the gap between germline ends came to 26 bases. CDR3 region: CSAPEGGPLAGGYTF. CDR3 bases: TGCAGCGCCCCCGAGGGCGGACCTTTGGCGGGCGGCTACACCTTC. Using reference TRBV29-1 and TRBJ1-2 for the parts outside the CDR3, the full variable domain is SAVISQKPSRDICQRGTSLTIQCQVDSQVTMMFWYRQQPGQSLTLIATANQGSEATYESGFVIDKFPISRPNLTFSTLTVSNMSPEDSSIYLCSAPEGGPLAGGYTFGSGTRLTVV.

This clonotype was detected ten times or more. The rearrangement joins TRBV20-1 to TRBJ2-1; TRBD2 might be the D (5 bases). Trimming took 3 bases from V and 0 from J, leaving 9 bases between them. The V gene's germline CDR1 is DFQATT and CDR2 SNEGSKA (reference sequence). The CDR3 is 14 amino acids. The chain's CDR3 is CSARGDHSYNEQFF. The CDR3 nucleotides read TGCAGTGCTAGGGGAGACCACTCCTACAATGAGCAGTTCTTC.